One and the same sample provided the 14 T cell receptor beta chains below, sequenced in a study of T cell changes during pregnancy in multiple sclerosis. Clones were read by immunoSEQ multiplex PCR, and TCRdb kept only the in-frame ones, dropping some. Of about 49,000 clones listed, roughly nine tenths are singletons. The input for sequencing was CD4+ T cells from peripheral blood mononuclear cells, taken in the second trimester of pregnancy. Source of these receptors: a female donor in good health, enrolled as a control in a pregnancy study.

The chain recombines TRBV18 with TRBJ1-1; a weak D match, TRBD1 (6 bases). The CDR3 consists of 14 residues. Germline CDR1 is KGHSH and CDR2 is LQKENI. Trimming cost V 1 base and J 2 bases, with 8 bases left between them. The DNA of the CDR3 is TGTGCCAGCTCACCACGAGGGGGAAACACTGAAGCTTTCTTT. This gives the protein CASSPRGGNTEAFF.

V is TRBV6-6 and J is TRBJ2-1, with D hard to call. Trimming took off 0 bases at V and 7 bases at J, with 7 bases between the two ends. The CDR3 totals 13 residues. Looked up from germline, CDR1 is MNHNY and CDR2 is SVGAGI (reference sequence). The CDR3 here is CASSYSLVNEQFF. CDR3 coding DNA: TGTGCCAGCAGTTACTCACTGGTTAATGAGCAGTTCTTC.

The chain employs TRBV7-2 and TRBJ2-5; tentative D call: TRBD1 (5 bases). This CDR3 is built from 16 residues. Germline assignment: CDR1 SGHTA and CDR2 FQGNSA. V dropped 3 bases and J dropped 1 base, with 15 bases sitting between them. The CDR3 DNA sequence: TGTGCCAGCAGCTTCAGGGCAACAGAGCCCCAAGAGACCCAGTACTTC. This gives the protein CASSFRATEPQETQYF.

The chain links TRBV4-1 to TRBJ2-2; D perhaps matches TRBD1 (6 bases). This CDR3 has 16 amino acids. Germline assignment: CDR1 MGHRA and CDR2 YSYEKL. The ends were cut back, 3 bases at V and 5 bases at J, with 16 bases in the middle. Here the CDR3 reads CASSQTGGGVTGELFF. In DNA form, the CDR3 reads TGCGCCAGCAGCCAGACAGGTGGGGGCGTAACCGGGGAGCTGTTTTTT.

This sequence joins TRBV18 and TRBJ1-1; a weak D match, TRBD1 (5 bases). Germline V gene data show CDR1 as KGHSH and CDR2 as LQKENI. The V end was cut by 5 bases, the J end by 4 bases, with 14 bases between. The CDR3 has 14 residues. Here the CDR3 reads CASSTGGGSTEAFF. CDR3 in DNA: TGTGCCAGCTCAACCGGGGGGGGTTCCACTGAAGCTTTCTTT.

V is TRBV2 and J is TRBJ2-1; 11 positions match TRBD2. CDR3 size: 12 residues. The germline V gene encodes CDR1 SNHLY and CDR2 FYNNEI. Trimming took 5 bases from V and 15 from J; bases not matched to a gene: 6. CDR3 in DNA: TGTGCCAGCAGTTCACTAGCGGGGGTTGGGTTCTTC. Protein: CASSSLAGVGFF.

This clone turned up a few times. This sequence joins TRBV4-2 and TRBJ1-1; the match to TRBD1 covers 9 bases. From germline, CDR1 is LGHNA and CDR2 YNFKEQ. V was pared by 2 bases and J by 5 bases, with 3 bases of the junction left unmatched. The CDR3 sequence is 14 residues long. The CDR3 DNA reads TGTGCCAGCAGCCAATACAGGGGGCGTACTGAAGCTTTCTTT. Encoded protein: CASSQYRGRTEAFF.

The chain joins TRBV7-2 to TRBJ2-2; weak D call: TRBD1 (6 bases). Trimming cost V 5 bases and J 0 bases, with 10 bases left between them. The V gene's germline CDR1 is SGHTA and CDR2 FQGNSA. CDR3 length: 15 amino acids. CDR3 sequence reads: CASSPRQANTGELFF. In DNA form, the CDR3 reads TGTGCCAGCAGCCCAAGACAGGCGAACACCGGGGAGCTGTTTTTT.

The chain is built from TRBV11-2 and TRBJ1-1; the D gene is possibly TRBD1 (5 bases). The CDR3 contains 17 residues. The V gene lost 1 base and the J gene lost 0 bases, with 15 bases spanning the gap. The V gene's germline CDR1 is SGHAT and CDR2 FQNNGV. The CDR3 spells CASSLVAIGALNTEAFF. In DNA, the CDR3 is TGTGCCAGCAGCTTAGTCGCGATAGGGGCATTGAACACTGAAGCTTTCTTT.

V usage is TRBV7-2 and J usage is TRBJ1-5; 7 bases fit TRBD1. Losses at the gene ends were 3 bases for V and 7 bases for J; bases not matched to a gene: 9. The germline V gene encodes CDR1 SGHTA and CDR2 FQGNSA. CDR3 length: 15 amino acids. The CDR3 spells CASSFQGVVGQPQHF. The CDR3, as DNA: TGTGCCAGCAGCTTCCAGGGGGTGGTTGGACAGCCCCAGCATTTT.

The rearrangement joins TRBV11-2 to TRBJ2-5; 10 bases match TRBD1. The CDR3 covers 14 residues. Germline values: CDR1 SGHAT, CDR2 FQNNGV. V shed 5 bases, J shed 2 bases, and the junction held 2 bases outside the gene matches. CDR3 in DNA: TGTGCCAGCAGCCCGGGACAGGGGCAAGAGACCCAGTACTTC. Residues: CASSPGQGQETQYF.

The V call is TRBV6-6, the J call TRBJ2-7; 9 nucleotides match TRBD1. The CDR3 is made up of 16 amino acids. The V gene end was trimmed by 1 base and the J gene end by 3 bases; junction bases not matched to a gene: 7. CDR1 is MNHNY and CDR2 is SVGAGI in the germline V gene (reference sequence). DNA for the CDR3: TGTGCCAGCAGTTACTGGGCGACAGGGGGAAGCTACGAGCAGTACTTC. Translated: CASSYWATGGSYEQYF.

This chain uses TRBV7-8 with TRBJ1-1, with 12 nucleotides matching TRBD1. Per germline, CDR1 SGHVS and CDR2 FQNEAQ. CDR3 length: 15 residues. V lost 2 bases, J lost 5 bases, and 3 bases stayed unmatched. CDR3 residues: CASSLRDRGRTEAFF. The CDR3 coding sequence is TGTGCCAGCAGCTTACGGGACAGGGGGCGAACTGAAGCTTTCTTT.

The CDR3 region has the DNA TGTGCCAGCAGCTTAGGAGGCGGGGGCTACACCTTC. It yields the protein CASSLGGGGYTF. V gene TRBV7-9 combines with J gene TRBJ1-2; D gene uncertain. V was pared by 1 base and J by 8 bases, with 8 bases between. The CDR3 runs 12 residues. Per germline, CDR1 SEHNR and CDR2 FQNEAQ (reference sequence). Based on the CDR3 plus reference TRBV7-9 and TRBJ1-2, the full variable domain is DTGVSQNPRHKITKRGQNVTFRCDPISEHNRLYWYRQTLGQGPEFLTYFQNEAQLEKSRLLSDRFSAERPKGSFSTLEIQRTEQGDSAMYLCASSLGGGGYTFGSGTRLTVV.